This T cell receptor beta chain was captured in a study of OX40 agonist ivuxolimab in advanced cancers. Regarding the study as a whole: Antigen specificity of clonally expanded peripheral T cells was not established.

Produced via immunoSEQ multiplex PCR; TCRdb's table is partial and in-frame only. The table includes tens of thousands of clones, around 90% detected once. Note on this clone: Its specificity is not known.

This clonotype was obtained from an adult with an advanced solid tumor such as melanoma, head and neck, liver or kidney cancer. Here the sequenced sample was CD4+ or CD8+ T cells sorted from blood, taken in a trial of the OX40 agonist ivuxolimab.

For the CDR3, the DNA is TGTGCCAGCAGCGAAACGGGAGCGGGGGCTAGCACAGATACGCAGTATTTT. Amino acid sequence: CASSETGAGASTDTQYF. The chain uses TRBV7-3 and TRBJ2-3; TRBD2 matches 8 bases. The CDR3 runs 17 residues. J gave up 0 bases and V 5 bases, and 10 bases lay outside the gene matches. Germline values: CDR1 SGHTA, CDR2 FQGTGA.